This T cell receptor (beta chain) derives from a study of blood T cell repertoires in COVID-19. Study-wide background: Both acute and convalescent COVID-19 samples were obtained from the United States, Italy and Spain. Nucleic acid was either cDNA or gDNA, and it came from T cells, B-cell-depleted T cells, or PBMCs.

Per the authors' pipeline: Amplification with reference gene primers provided the estimates of nucleated cell counts. The method was immunoSEQ multiplex PCR; TCRdb's version includes in-frame clones alone and lacks a portion of them. That table gives V, J and clone size, and the DNA gave D and trimming. The data show 70,000 to 95,000 clones, about 73% seen once. Per germline, CDR1 SGHRS and CDR2 YFSETQ. CDR3 length equals 13 residues. The ends lost 5 bases at V and 4 bases at J; junction bases unmatched: 2. Enrolled during active infection, Seattle patients were then followed longitudinally. What was sequenced was peripheral blood. The sequence was collected from a man aged 55 to 70 with COVID-19, enrolled during active disease. The chain employs TRBV5-1 and TRBJ2-3; 9 bases match TRBD2. Here the CDR3 DNA reads TGCGCCAGCAGTGTAGCGGGGGCAGATACGCAGTATTTT. Protein sequence: CASSVAGADTQYF.